Presented here are 22 T cell receptor beta chains from one specimen sequenced in a study of T cell responses to AZD1222 COVID-19 vaccine. Here immunoSEQ multiplex PCR was the method, and the copy in TCRdb shows in-frame clones only, minus some. The sample has around 100,000 clones; about 86% are singletons. The input for sequencing was peripheral blood, taken on day 0 of AZD1222 vaccination. The receptor set was obtained from an adult in good health.

This chain connects TRBV5-6 to TRBJ1-2; D possibly corresponds to TRBD1 (6 bases). Trimming removed 0 bases from V and 5 bases from J, with 14 bases in between. This CDR3 is 15 amino acids long. Germline values: CDR1 SGHDT, CDR2 YYEEEE. The CDR3 region is CASSLGTTGIYGYTF. In nucleotides, the CDR3 is TGTGCCAGCAGCTTGGGAACAACAGGGATATATGGCTACACCTTC. The whole variable domain, filled in from reference TRBV5-6 and TRBJ1-2, reads DAGVTQSPTHLIKTRGQQVTLRCSPKSGHDTVSWYQQALGQGPQFIFQYYEEEERQRGNFPDRFSGHQFPNYSSELNVNALLLGDSALYLCASSLGTTGIYGYTFGSGTRLTVV.

This chain connects TRBV18 to TRBJ1-2, with TRBD1 as a possible D gene (6 bases). The CDR3 loop spans 14 amino acids. V was pared by 6 bases and J by 0 bases, with 11 bases between. Germline V gene sequence: CDR1 KGHSH, CDR2 LQKENI. The CDR3 loop reads CASSPDRTNYGYTF. Here the CDR3 DNA reads TGTGCCAGCTCGCCGGACAGAACTAACTATGGCTACACCTTC.

The rearrangement links TRBV14 to TRBJ1-2; a possible D gene is TRBD1 (6 bases). Per germline, CDR1 SGHDN and CDR2 FVKESK. V was pared by 2 bases and J by 3 bases, with 16 bases between. The CDR3 spans 16 residues. CDR3 residues: CASSQRSGGLDYGYTF. The CDR3 DNA follows: TGTGCCAGCAGCCAACGGTCGGGGGGCCTAGACTATGGCTACACCTTC.

This chain joins TRBV29-1 and TRBJ1-3; D remains unclear. Germline V lookup: CDR1 SQVTM, CDR2 ANQGSEA. The CDR3 loop spans 12 amino acids. Trimming removed 7 bases from V and 0 bases from J, with 7 bases in between. CDR3 nucleotide sequence: TGCAGCGCCAGAATCTCTGGAAACACCATATATTTT. Amino acids: CSARISGNTIYF.

The chain links TRBV5-1 to TRBJ1-1; D not resolved. With 4 bases removed from V and 3 bases from J, the gap between germline ends came to 10 bases. The germline CDR1 and CDR2 sequences are SGHRS and YFSETQ. The CDR3 covers 13 residues. CDR3 sequence reads: CASSAHIDTEAFF. CDR3 DNA: TGCGCCAGCAGCGCCCACATAGACACTGAAGCTTTCTTT.

Only one count was recorded for this clone. The chain recombines TRBV2 with TRBJ2-7, with 7 bases identical to TRBD2. In germline, CDR1 is SNHLY, CDR2 FYNNEI. Losses at the gene ends were 1 base for V and 2 bases for J; bases not matched to a gene: 2. CDR3 length equals 14 residues. The CDR3 region has the DNA TGTGCCAGCAGTGAAGAGCGGGGAACCTACGAGCAGTACTTC. Translating it yields CASSEERGTYEQYF. The full variable domain, completed using reference TRBV2 and TRBJ2-7, is EPEVTQTPSHQVTQMGQEVILRCVPISNHLYFYWYRQILGQKVEFLVSFYNNEISEKSEIFDDQFSVERPDGSNFTLKIRSTKLEDSAMYFCASSEERGTYEQYFGPGTRLTVT.

The rearrangement joins TRBV27 to TRBJ1-2, with 7 bases that match TRBD1. The V gene end was trimmed by 5 bases and the J gene end by 8 bases; junction bases not matched to a gene: 11. In germline, CDR1 is MNHEY, CDR2 SMNVEV (reference sequence). The CDR3 is 14 amino acids. CDR3 DNA: TGTGCCAGCAGTCCTACCTACAGGGGAGGAGGCTACACCTTC. Encoded protein: CASSPTYRGGGYTF.

The rearrangement joins TRBV19 to TRBJ1-6; the D gene is possibly TRBD1 (5 bases). CDR1 is LNHDA, CDR2 SQIVND, per germline (reference sequence). CDR3 size: 16 residues. Trimming cost V 3 bases and J 7 bases, with 16 bases left between them. In DNA, the CDR3 is TGTGCCAGTAGTATCGAGTCAGGGATGGCCAATTCACCCCTCCACTTT. Translation gives CASSIESGMANSPLHF.

A single count supports this clone. CDR3 region: CASSPGTSGPANTGELFF. DNA of the CDR3: TGCGCCAGCAGTCCTGGGACTAGCGGACCCGCGAACACCGGGGAGCTGTTTTTT. The chain combines TRBV4-3 with TRBJ2-2; 11 nucleotides match TRBD2. The length of the CDR3 is 18 residues. Looked up from germline, CDR1 is LGHNA and CDR2 is YSLEER. V lost 6 bases, J lost 0 bases, and 9 bases stayed unmatched.

The gene calls are TRBV19 and TRBJ2-5; no reliable D call. The germline CDR1 and CDR2 sequences are LNHDA and SQIVND (reference sequence). V was pared by 3 bases and J by 7 bases, with 15 bases between. This CDR3 comprises 14 residues. The CDR3 spells CASSISPQLGTQYF. CDR3 nucleotide sequence: TGTGCCAGTAGTATCTCCCCCCAGTTGGGGACCCAGTACTTC.

The V and J genes are TRBV7-2 and TRBJ2-1; 11 positions match TRBD2. The CDR3 spans 17 residues. V shed 4 bases, J shed 5 bases, and the junction held 10 bases outside the gene matches. Germline V gives CDR1 SGHTA, CDR2 FQGNSA. Written as DNA, the CDR3 is TGTGCCAGCAGCTCATACTTACTAGCGGGGGCGGACAATGAGCAGTTCTTC. It is translated as CASSSYLLAGADNEQFF.

The chain couples TRBV18 to TRBJ2-7, with D uncertain. This CDR3 contains 11 residues. V lost 4 bases to trimming and J lost 3 bases, with 4 bases between them. Looked up from germline, CDR1 is KGHSH and CDR2 is LQKENI. DNA of the CDR3: TGTGCCAGCTCACTCAACTACGAGCAGTACTTC. Translating it yields CASSLNYEQYF. The whole variable domain, remainder taken from reference TRBV18 and TRBJ2-7, is NAGVMQNPRHLVRRRGQEARLRCSPMKGHSHVYWYRQLPEEGLKFMVYLQKENIIDESGMPKERFSAEFPKEGPSILRIQQVVRGDSAAYFCASSLNYEQYFGPGTRLTVT.

V usage is TRBV6-2 or TRBV6-3 and J usage is TRBJ1-1; D perhaps matches TRBD1 (5 bases). Germline V gives CDR1 MNHEY, CDR2 SVGEGT. This CDR3 comprises 17 residues. Trimming took 0 bases from V and 4 from J, leaving 18 bases between them. The CDR3 nucleotides are TGTGCCAGCAGTTACTCTATCAGGGAAGATTTGGTCACTGAAGCTTTCTTT. Protein: CASSYSIREDLVTEAFF.

This rearrangement joins TRBV6-6 to TRBJ2-2; 8 bases line up with TRBD2. CDR1 and CDR2 from the germline V gene are MNHNY and SVGAGI (reference sequence). The V and J ends lost 5 bases and 4 bases, in that order; junction bases with no gene match: 12. The length of the CDR3 is 17 residues. In DNA form, the CDR3 reads TGTGCCAGCAGTCTCACCCCGGGACTAGAGGGCACCGGGGAGCTGTTTTTT. Protein sequence: CASSLTPGLEGTGELFF.

This clone has only a few counts. The V and J genes are TRBV11-2 and TRBJ1-2; 10 bases are a match to TRBD1. V trimming: 5 bases; J trimming: 4 bases; junction bases outside the gene matches: 10. The CDR3 is 16 residues long. CDR1 SGHAT and CDR2 FQNNGV come from the germline V gene. CDR3 bases: TGTGCCAGCAGCCCGGGACAGGGGCGGCGGGGCTATGGCTACACCTTC. This gives the protein CASSPGQGRRGYGYTF.

The chain uses TRBV29-1 and TRBJ2-7, with D uncertain. The CDR3 has 15 amino acids. V was pared by 3 bases and J by 2 bases, with 17 bases between. The V gene's germline CDR1 is SQVTM and CDR2 ANQGSEA. The CDR3 loop is CSVEQRTLSTYEQYF. CDR3 sequence (DNA): TGCAGCGTTGAGCAGAGAACCCTATCAACCTACGAGCAGTACTTC.

The chain links TRBV5-5 to TRBJ2-5, with 11 bases identical to TRBD2. This CDR3 comprises 16 residues. The V gene's germline CDR1 is SGHKS and CDR2 YYEKEE (reference sequence). V lost 0 bases and J lost 5; bases outside the gene matches: 6. CDR3 sequence (DNA): TGTGCCAGCAGCTTGGGCCTAGCGGGGGGCAAGGAGACCCAGTACTTC. This codes for CASSLGLAGGKETQYF.

The chain employs TRBV6-5 and TRBJ1-1; 7 nucleotides match TRBD1. V lost 4 bases to trimming and J lost 3 bases; unmatched junction nucleotides: 8. Germline V gene data show CDR1 as MNHEY and CDR2 as SVGAGI. The CDR3 runs 15 residues. CDR3 DNA: TGTGCCAGCAGTTCTTCAGGGGGGCCCCACACTGAAGCTTTCTTT. Its translation: CASSSSGGPHTEAFF.

The V call is TRBV21-1, the J call TRBJ1-4. TRBV21-1 is tagged as a pseudogene. The CDR3 spans 15 residues. This CDR3 is CASSMTTCNNEKLFF. In DNA form, the CDR3 reads TGTGCCAGCAGCATGACGACCTGTAATAATGAAAAACTGTTTTTT.

Written as DNA, the CDR3 is TGTGCCAGCAGTCGTGTGGACAGGGCCAGCTATGGCTACACCTTC. Residues: CASSRVDRASYGYTF. The V gene is TRBV7-6, the J gene TRBJ1-2; 8 bases line up with TRBD1. Losses at the gene ends were 6 bases for V and 4 bases for J; bases not matched to a gene: 10. The CDR3 runs to 15 residues. Germline values: CDR1 SGHVS, CDR2 FNYEAQ.

This chain links TRBV3-1 (or the pseudogene TRBV3-2) with TRBJ1-1; D is unclear. Germline CDR1 and CDR2: LGHDT and YNNKEL (reference sequence). The germline V and J ends were trimmed by 1 base and 6 bases, with 12 bases remaining between them. This CDR3 region has 14 residues. The CDR3 nucleotides are TGTGCCAGCAGCCAAGGCCGCCAATCCCCTGAAGCTTTCTTT. Its protein product is CASSQGRQSPEAFF.

The CDR3 is CASRVTATEAFF. DNA for the CDR3: TGTGCCAGCAGAGTGACAGCCACTGAAGCTTTCTTT. The rearrangement links TRBV28 to TRBJ1-1; tentatively, D is TRBD1 (5 bases). The length of the CDR3 is 12 residues. V was cut by 6 bases and J by 4 bases, with 9 bases left in between. Germline CDR1 and CDR2: MDHEN and SYDVKM.